Included here is one T cell receptor beta chain sequence, with context. This clone was seen a few times. It has no known antigen specificity. The input lacks base qualities; no much larger clone sits a single base away. The meaning of the sample's treatment or condition label: suppressive antiretroviral therapy. As a nonspecific positive control representing the CD4+ T cell repertoire, the cells were stimulated with anti-CD3/anti-CD28 magnetic beads. Responding CD4+ T cells were sorted by upregulation of both CD40 ligand and CD69. HIV-1-infected adults in whom suppressive ART had been started during chronic infection were enrolled as participants. For at least 4 years, the participants' plasma HIV-1 RNA had been undetectable, below 50 copies/mL. To be included, a participant needed positive CMV serology and a CD4+ T cell count above 400 cells/uL. Before stimulation, PBMCs were isolated using density centrifugation and then depleted of CD8+ T cells. For approximately 17 hours, CD8-depleted PBMCs were stimulated with anti-CD28/CD49d costimulation, a CD40-blocking antibody, and enfuvirtide, which was added to prevent new infections. Sorting was done on either a Beckman Coulter MoFlo Legacy or an XDP sorter, and propidium iodide was used to exclude dead cells. Genomic DNA was extracted with the QIAamp DNA Mini Kit for samples above one million cells, otherwise with the Quick-DNA Microprep Kit.

CDR1 and CDR2, looked up from the germline V gene (reference sequence), are MNHNY and SVGAGI. From its cysteine to its phenylalanine, the CDR3 spans 14 amino acids. The only DNA kept is the CDR3, 42 bases in frame from the first base. The V and J ends are trimmed by 4 bases and 4 bases, leaving 13 bases between them. These data originate in a study of persistence of HIV-infected CD4 T cells (dated by TCRdb to the early 2020s). Some background on the complete study: Suppressive ART had been received by participants for a median of roughly eight years. Cross-participant TCR cluster analysis included 8 participants for CMV and over five participants for Gag. The clonality of all cells in each sorted population was assessed by TCRbeta sequencing, whereas the clonality of infected cells was assessed by proviral sequencing. The study isolated CMV- and HIV-1 Gag-responding CD4+ T cells from ART-treated individuals to examine antigen-driven clonal expansion of HIV-1-infected cells. Anti-CD3/anti-CD28 stimulation activated a higher proportion of cells, with a lower memory fraction, than antigen stimulation. Apart from a couple of participants who underwent leukapheresis at a single time point, peripheral blood samples of up to roughly 200 mL were collected from participants at multiple time points.

General conclusions and limits of the study: Only a small number of individuals took part in the study, and the range of antigens tested was limited. Restriction of bulk TCR analyses to the rare CMV-responding cells that actually carried HIV-1 proviruses was not possible. Significantly lower TCRbeta richness was observed in CMV- and Gag-responding cells than in anti-CD3/anti-CD28-responding cells, and higher oligoclonality was observed in CMV-responding cells than in CD3/CD28-stimulated and Gag-responding cells. Antigen-responding cells were enriched for expanded CDR3beta sequences that were degenerate, which suggests that CD4+ responses to CMV and Gag underwent convergent selection. Within the same sorted populations, TCR oligoclonality correlated with proviral oligoclonality.

The immunoSEQ hsTCRB assay version 4 in survey mode was used to sequence TCRbeta repertoires from genomic DNA. Genomic DNA was diluted to 7.5 to 10 ng/uL, and up to about 1 ug per sample was used for TCRbeta sequencing. In the paper's pipeline: TCRbeta data were analyzed in ImmunoSeq Analyzer 3.0, with diversity computed on productive nucleotide rearrangements. Using the Immunarch R package, the improved Chao index served to estimate lower-bound TCR diversity and the Gini coefficient served to estimate clonality. When different nucleotide rearrangements encoded the same CDR3beta amino acid sequence, each rearrangement was treated as a distinct clonotype. TCRbeta sequences significantly enriched in antigen-responding cells relative to anti-CD3/anti-CD28-activated cells were identified by differential abundance analysis. GLIPH2 grouped TCRs by predicted peptide-MHC specificity, both within each participant and across combined participant data sets. TCRdb retrieved this table from immuneACCESS and kept in-frame rearrangements only. Not all clones are present; in checked studies, unresolved V genes account for under half, and no reason is known for the remainder. That table is the source of V, J and clone size, and D and trimming were worked out from the DNA. A total of roughly 43,000 clones appear in this sample, around 90% of them only once. The ten largest make up around 0.92% of the sample.

The sample here was CD4+ T cells sorted from PBMCs after roughly 19-hour stimulation, taken from a patient who received antiretroviral therapy. The cell subset or site label corresponds to: CD40L+CD69+ CD4 T cells responding to anti-CD3/anti-CD28 beads, representing the overall repertoire. Recombination linked TRBV6-6 to TRBJ1-1; tentative D gene TRBD1, with 6 bases matching. The sequence was collected from an adult man with HIV who was CMV-seropositive. In nucleotide form, the sequence is TGTGCCAGCAGTTCCCGAGCAGGGGCCACTGAAGCTTTCTTT. This encodes CASSSRAGATEAFF.